This record covers a single T cell receptor (beta chain). The sample belongs to a study of T-cell reconstitution after alpha-beta-depleted transplantation in children. As it was prepared, the TCRbeta library received unique molecular identifiers. TCRdb re-called the PCR reads through MiXCR, storing one row per CDR3 protein. The profile shows approximately 980,000 distinct CDR3 sequences, about 29% of them singletons. V was clipped by 3 bases and J by 4 bases; unmatched bases: 1. This CDR3 is 13 amino acids long. Germline CDR1 SGHRS, CDR2 YFSETQ. This TCR derives from a boy in the first two years of life who had a stem cell transplant for SCID, so the T cells may come from the graft donor. The V call is TRBV5-1, the J call TRBJ1-1, with TRBD1 identical over 9 bases. The starting material was PBMCs, mostly from graft donor cells, obtained 360 days after TCRalphabeta/CD19-depleted stem cell transplant. The CDR3 reads CASSWGQGTEAFF. For the CDR3, the DNA is TGCGCCAGCAGCTGGGGACAGGGCACTGAAGCTTTCTTT.